This T cell receptor beta chain came from a study of shared clonotypes between healthy human individuals. Study-level information: A couple of female and a few male donors aged 18 to 49 were enrolled. For every donor, three CD4 naive, three CD4 memory, two CD8 naive and one CD8 memory plates were used. The study, taken as a whole, reports: Memory subsets had estimated richness that was generally smaller than that of naive subsets. A limitation of the genetic and exposure-history diversity represented arose from few donors.

From germline, CDR1 is MNHEY and CDR2 SMNVEV (reference sequence). Trimming took 6 bases from V and 8 from J; bases not matched to a gene: 14. The CDR3 has 15 amino acids. Assay used: immunoSEQ multiplex PCR; TCRdb lists only in-frame clones, some missing. The sample lists around 2.1 million clones; around 93% were seen once. With regard to this clone: Its antigen is not known.

CD45RO-negative, CCR7-selected cells formed the naive CD8 fraction, which excluded terminally differentiated effector memory CD45RA+ cells. The gene calls are TRBV27 and TRBJ1-2, with TRBD1 identical over 8 bases. The material sequenced was naive CD8+ T cells from PBMCs. This clonotype was obtained from a man between 18 and 29 years old in good health. Some clones in this sample may be carry-over from other donors' samples. CDR3 DNA sequence: TGTGCCAGCAGCAGACAGGGGAACTTTCTCTTCGGCTACACCTTC. The encoded protein is CASSRQGNFLFGYTF.